Following are 25 T cell receptor beta chains from one sample sequenced in a study of identical twins. TCRdb reanalysed the 5' RACE reads using MiXCR and keeps one entry per CDR3 protein. There are a few hundred thousand distinct CDR3 sequences in the sample; roughly a tenth occur only once, and about 9% lies in the top ten. Sequencing used memory T cells sorted from blood. These receptors originate from a man aged 50 to 59 in good health.

This clonotype was picked up a small number of times. The gene calls are TRBV19 and TRBJ2-7; D is unresolved. V was pared by 4 bases and J by 4 bases, with 5 bases between. CDR1 and CDR2 from the germline V gene are LNHDA and SQIVND (reference sequence). The CDR3 is 11 amino acids. The CDR3 bases are TGTGCCAGTAGTACCCAGTACGAGCAGTACTTC. This translates into CASSTQYEQYF.

The table lists this clonotype with a few counts. This chain links TRBV30 with TRBJ2-3; D ambiguous. This CDR3 is 14 amino acids long. Germline assignment: CDR1 GTSNPN and CDR2 SVGIG (reference sequence). The V end was cut by 0 bases, the J end by 2 bases, with 9 bases between. The CDR3 sequence: CAWSVLPLTDTQYF. In DNA form, the CDR3 reads TGTGCCTGGAGTGTACTCCCCCTCACAGATACGCAGTATTTT.

This clonotype was seen ten or more times. The chain is built from TRBV24-1 and TRBJ2-3; TRBD1 matches at 7 bases. The CDR3 is 13 amino acids. Trimming removed 3 bases from V and 9 bases from J; junction bases left unmatched: 5. Germline CDR1 KGHDR, CDR2 SFDVKD. DNA of the CDR3: TGTGCCACCAGTGATAGACAGGGTGGGACGCAGTATTTT. Protein sequence: CATSDRQGGTQYF.

This clonotype has ten or more counts. The chain has TRBV9 and TRBJ2-6; D unclear. The germline V and J ends were trimmed by 1 base and 0 bases, with 14 bases remaining between them. The CDR3 extends over 18 amino acids. Germline loops: CDR1 SGDLS, CDR2 YYNGEE. The CDR3 sequence: CASSVRAGAYSGANVLTF. CDR3 bases: TGTGCCAGCAGCGTAAGGGCAGGAGCCTACTCTGGGGCCAACGTCCTGACTTTC.

The chain uses TRBV5-5 and TRBJ2-1; a weak D match, TRBD2 (7 bases). Germline loops: CDR1 SGHKS, CDR2 YYEKEE (reference sequence). There are 15 residues in the CDR3. V dropped 4 bases and J dropped 2 bases, with 13 bases sitting between them. The DNA for the CDR3 is TGTGCCAGCAGCCCGGGGGCGGGGGCCTACAATGAGCAGTTCTTC. This gives the protein CASSPGAGAYNEQFF.

The rearrangement joins TRBV20-1 to TRBJ2-7, with D possibly being TRBD2 (6 bases). The CDR3 has 15 residues. The germline V gene encodes CDR1 DFQATT and CDR2 SNEGSKA (reference sequence). V lost 3 bases, J lost 0 bases, and 15 bases lay in between. The CDR3 spells CSASYPWGLSYEQYF. The CDR3 nucleotides read TGCAGTGCTAGCTACCCGTGGGGACTCTCCTACGAGCAGTACTTC.

This clonotype has only a few counts. The rearrangement links TRBV6-2 or TRBV6-3 to TRBJ1-5; TRBD1 is a possible D gene (6 bases). Germline V CDR1 and CDR2: MNHEY, SVGEGT. The V gene lost 2 bases and the J gene lost 9 bases, with 20 bases spanning the gap. This CDR3 spans 16 amino acids. The CDR3, as DNA: TGTGCCAGCAGTTACGAGGACAGTTATACCATCTCGCCCCAGCATTTT. This gives the protein CASSYEDSYTISPQHF.

This clonotype was counted at least ten times. The chain employs TRBV5-6 and TRBJ2-1; 8 nucleotides line up with TRBD1. CDR3 size: 15 residues. J gave up 1 base and V 7 bases, and 7 bases lay outside the gene matches. Looked up from germline, CDR1 is SGHDT and CDR2 is YYEEEE. The CDR3 spells CASSTGTGSYNEQFF. The CDR3 DNA is TGTGCCAGCTCTACCGGGACAGGTTCCTACAATGAGCAGTTCTTC.

The chain links TRBV15 to TRBJ2-5, with D perhaps TRBD1 (6 bases). Between the trimmed V and J ends, which lost 3 bases and 5 bases, there was a span of 10 bases. CDR1 and CDR2 (germline): LNHNV, YYDKDF (reference sequence). The CDR3 spans 13 residues. The CDR3 sequence: CATSSNRVETQYF. The CDR3 DNA follows: TGTGCCACCAGCAGTAACAGGGTTGAGACCCAGTACTTC.

This chain joins TRBV20-1 and TRBJ2-6, with a weak D call TRBD1 (5 bases). CDR1 is DFQATT and CDR2 is SNEGSKA in the germline V gene (reference sequence). CDR3 length: 15 amino acids. Trimming cost V 6 bases and J 0 bases, with 12 bases left between them. The CDR3 nucleotides are TGCAGTGCCCCGGACACCACCTCTGGGGCCAACGTCCTGACTTTC. Protein sequence: CSAPDTTSGANVLTF.

The gene calls are TRBV6-1 and TRBJ2-7, with 15 bases fitting TRBD2. The CDR3 extends over 15 amino acids. CDR1 and CDR2 (germline): MNHNS, SASEGT. Losses at the gene ends were 5 bases for V and 4 bases for J; bases not matched to a gene: 3. DNA for the CDR3: TGTGCCAGCAGTACGGGACTAGCGGGGGGATACGAGCAGTACTTC. It specifies CASSTGLAGGYEQYF.

This clonotype occurred many times. The V gene is TRBV4-2, the J gene TRBJ2-2; D not resolved. Germline V gene sequence: CDR1 LGHNA, CDR2 YNFKEQ. This CDR3 comprises 15 residues. With 0 bases removed from V and 9 bases from J, the gap between germline ends came to 14 bases. The CDR3, as DNA: TGTGCCAGCAGCCAAGATATAGTAGTAGGCAGGGAGCTGTTTTTT. This sequence encodes CASSQDIVVGRELFF.

Many counts were recorded for this clonotype. The rearrangement links TRBV6-1 to TRBJ2-7; D remains ambiguous. The germline V gene encodes CDR1 MNHNS and CDR2 SASEGT. The CDR3 is 11 residues long. V gave up 7 bases and J gave up 7 bases, with 11 bases separating them. Written as DNA, the CDR3 is TGTGCCAGCATCGGATGGGATGAGCAGTACTTC. Translating gives CASIGWDEQYF.

This clonotype was observed many times. The V call is TRBV7-8, the J call TRBJ2-7, with 13 bases that match TRBD2. V trimming: 5 bases; J trimming: 0 bases; junction bases outside the gene matches: 7. CDR1 and CDR2 from the germline V gene are SGHVS and FQNEAQ. CDR3 size: 17 residues. This chain's CDR3 is CASSLYGTSGASYEQYF. DNA for the CDR3: TGTGCCAGCAGCCTCTACGGGACTAGCGGGGCCTCCTACGAGCAGTACTTC.

This clonotype was seen more than once but under ten times. Here the CDR3 reads CSARDRRAGNEKLFF. CDR3 bases: TGCAGTGCTAGAGATAGAAGGGCTGGCAATGAAAAACTGTTTTTT. The chain has TRBV20-1 and TRBJ1-4; D gene ambiguous. V gave up 0 bases and J gave up 5 bases, with 13 bases separating them. The germline gives CDR1 DFQATT, CDR2 SNEGSKA (reference sequence). The CDR3 runs 15 residues.

This clonotype appeared many times. The chain uses TRBV7-2 and TRBJ2-7; D possibly corresponds to TRBD1 (7 bases). The CDR3 totals 13 residues. V lost 2 bases, J lost 4 bases, and 9 bases lay in between. Looked up from germline, CDR1 is SGHTA and CDR2 is FQGNSA. Written as DNA, the CDR3 is TGTGCCAGCAGCTTACAGGGGGGATACGAGCAGTACTTC. Its protein is CASSLQGGYEQYF.

This clonotype was observed a handful of times. The chain carries TRBV12-3 or TRBV12-4 and TRBJ2-1, with 10 bases aligning to TRBD1. The junction had 12 bases not matched to a gene; V was cut back by 6 bases and J by 10 bases. This CDR3 has 15 amino acids. CDR3 nucleotide sequence: TGTGCCAGCAGCCCGGACAGGGGGAACGTCGAAGAGCAGTTCTTC. Residues: CASSPDRGNVEEQFF.

There are many counts of this clonotype. The rearrangement uses TRBV11-2 and TRBJ1-4; a weak D match, TRBD1 (6 bases). Germline V lookup: CDR1 SGHAT, CDR2 FQNNGV. The CDR3 totals 15 residues. Trimming pared 5 bases from V and 8 bases from J, leaving 18 bases between. The DNA of the CDR3 is TGTGCCAGCAGCGCCGGACAGAACCCAGGGGAAAAACTGTTTTTT. Protein product: CASSAGQNPGEKLFF.

The chain has TRBV7-2 and TRBJ2-1, with 11 bases lining up with TRBD1. Germline CDR1 and CDR2: SGHTA and FQGNSA. Trimming at V came to 4 bases and at J to 7 bases, leaving 6 bases not matched to a gene. The CDR3 is 15 residues long. The DNA of the CDR3 is TGTGCCAGCAGCTATAGGGACAGGGGGTCGAATGAGCAGTTCTTC. Protein product: CASSYRDRGSNEQFF.

The chain recombines TRBV4-3 with TRBJ1-2; weak D call: TRBD1 (6 bases). Germline-derived CDR1 and CDR2 are LGHNA and YSLEER. The CDR3 contains 15 residues. The V end lost 1 base, the J end lost 4 bases, and 13 bases lay between the germline ends. This CDR3 is CASSQGNRDGYGYTF. CDR3 bases: TGCGCCAGCAGCCAAGGGAACAGGGATGGCTATGGCTACACCTTC.

This clonotype has a handful of counts. This chain links TRBV5-1 with TRBJ2-1; D possibly corresponds to TRBD1 (6 bases). V was trimmed by 0 bases and J by 4 bases, leaving 11 bases between them. This CDR3 contains 15 residues. CDR1 is SGHRS, CDR2 YFSETQ, per germline. In nucleotides, the CDR3 is TGCGCCAGCAGCTTGGAAGGACAGAAATACAATGAGCAGTTCTTC. This translates into CASSLEGQKYNEQFF.

The table lists this clonotype with many counts. The rearrangement uses TRBV4-2 and TRBJ2-7; 7 bases line up with TRBD1. The ends lost 5 bases at V and 4 bases at J; junction bases unmatched: 8. The germline V gene has CDR1 LGHNA and CDR2 YNFKEQ. This CDR3 has 14 amino acids. The CDR3 sequence is CASSYHRGPYEQYF. The CDR3 DNA reads TGTGCCAGCAGCTACCACAGGGGACCTTACGAGCAGTACTTC.

V and J are TRBV10-3 and TRBJ2-7, with D unclear. V was cut by 11 bases and J by 2 bases, with 13 bases left in between. Germline V gene lookup returns CDR1 ENHRY and CDR2 SYGVKD. The CDR3 loop spans 12 amino acids. CDR3 in amino acids: CAAGEITYEQYF. CDR3 DNA sequence: TGTGCCGCAGGAGAGATCACCTACGAGCAGTACTTC.

The chain couples TRBV12-3 or TRBV12-4 to TRBJ1-5; D may be TRBD1 (6 bases). Trimming took 3 bases from V and 4 from J, leaving 19 bases between them. This CDR3 contains 17 residues. CDR3: CASSFGRGGGANQPQHF. The CDR3 nucleotides are TGTGCCAGCAGTTTTGGGCGCGGGGGGGGCGCAAATCAGCCCCAGCATTTT.

The chain carries TRBV5-1 and TRBJ2-3; no clear D gene. The germline V gene encodes CDR1 SGHRS and CDR2 YFSETQ. The CDR3 loop spans 14 amino acids. V lost 6 bases and J 5 bases, leaving 16 bases between the germline ends. The CDR3 DNA reads TGCGCCAGCACTTTCCGGGTTGGCGGAGATACGCAGTATTTT. It translates to CASTFRVGGDTQYF.